What follows are 9 T cell receptor beta chains derived from one specimen sequenced in a study of T cell changes during pregnancy in multiple sclerosis. The repertoire was sequenced with immunoSEQ multiplex PCR; TCRdb's copy has only in-frame clones and lacks some. Of around 69,000 clones in the sample, roughly 90% were seen once. Source: CD8+ T cells from peripheral blood mononuclear cells, taken before pregnancy. These receptors all stem from a female donor with multiple sclerosis, enrolled in a pregnancy study.

The genes are TRBV4-1 and TRBJ1-5; no definite D call. Germline V lookup: CDR1 MGHRA, CDR2 YSYEKL. V was pared by 2 bases and J by 7 bases, with 9 bases between. The CDR3 has 13 residues. CDR3 sequence (DNA): TGCGCCAGCAGCCAAAAAGGCGGCCAGCCCCAGCATTTT. This gives the protein CASSQKGGQPQHF.

This rearrangement joins TRBV5-8 to TRBJ1-5; D is unclear. Trimming left V 0 bases short and J 0 bases short, with 7 bases between. Germline-derived CDR1 and CDR2 are SGHTS and YDEGEE. The CDR3 contains 15 residues. For the CDR3, the DNA is TGTGCCAGCAGCTTGGGGCAGTCTAGCAATCAGCCCCAGCATTTT. It is translated as CASSLGQSSNQPQHF. Together with reference TRBV5-8 and TRBJ1-5, the CDR3 gives the full variable domain: EAGVTQSPTHLIKTRGQQATLRCSPISGHTSVYWYQQALGLGLQFLLWYDEGEERNRGNFPPRFSGRQFPNYSSELNVNALELEDSALYLCASSLGQSSNQPQHFGDGTRLSIL.

The chain combines TRBV2 with TRBJ2-1, with a possible D match to TRBD1 (6 bases). V dropped 1 base and J dropped 7 bases, with 11 bases sitting between them. The CDR3 sequence is 14 residues long. Germline lookup yields CDR1 SNHLY and CDR2 FYNNEI. The CDR3 sequence: CASSEGQAGNEQFF. CDR3 bases: TGTGCCAGCAGTGAAGGACAGGCTGGGAATGAGCAGTTCTTC.

The chain couples TRBV7-9 to TRBJ2-5, with D hard to call. The CDR3 is 13 amino acids. The germline V gene encodes CDR1 SEHNR and CDR2 FQNEAQ (reference sequence). V lost 2 bases and J lost 5, with 9 bases in between. The CDR3, as DNA: TGTGCCAGCAGCTTACCGGTCCCGGAGACCCAGTACTTC. It encodes CASSLPVPETQYF.

This clone was detected once. The rearrangement joins TRBV19 to TRBJ2-7, with 8 bases aligning to TRBD2. Germline values: CDR1 LNHDA, CDR2 SQIVND (reference sequence). The length of the CDR3 is 14 residues. V lost 5 bases to trimming and J lost 3 bases; unmatched junction nucleotides: 6. The CDR3 loop reads CASSFSAGGYEQYF. CDR3 DNA: TGTGCCAGTAGTTTCTCTGCGGGGGGCTACGAGCAGTACTTC.

The chain couples TRBV19 to TRBJ1-4; D not resolved. CDR3 size: 17 residues. V was pared by 4 bases and J by 0 bases, with 15 bases between. The germline V gene has CDR1 LNHDA and CDR2 SQIVND (reference sequence). The CDR3 sequence is CASSTPREFATNEKLFF. The CDR3, as DNA: TGTGCCAGTAGTACTCCTCGTGAGTTTGCAACTAATGAAAAACTGTTTTTT. Complete variable domain (other parts from reference TRBV19 and TRBJ1-4): DGGITQSPKYLFRKEGQNVTLSCEQNLNHDAMYWYRQDPGQGLRLIYYSQIVNDFQKGDIAEGYSVSREKKESFPLTVTSAQKNPTAFYLCASSTPREFATNEKLFFGSGTQLSVL.

This chain uses TRBV27 with TRBJ2-3; no definite D call. Germline CDR1 reads MNHEY; CDR2 reads SMNVEV (reference sequence). Deletions cut 5 bases from V and 6 bases from J, with 18 bases between. This CDR3 is 15 amino acids long. CDR3 DNA sequence: TGTGCCAGCAGTGCCATGGCGGCGCTTTGGGATACGCAGTATTTT. Its translation: CASSAMAALWDTQYF.

CDR3 DNA: TGTGCCAGCAAACCAATACAGGTCTCCTATGGCTACACCTTC. Its translation: CASKPIQVSYGYTF. The V call is TRBV27, the J call TRBJ1-2; tentative D call: TRBD1 (5 bases). The CDR3 runs 14 residues. Trimming removed 7 bases at V and 4 bases at J, with 16 bases between. Germline V CDR1 and CDR2: MNHEY, SMNVEV (reference sequence).

This clone was found once. V and J are TRBV7-9 and TRBJ2-1; tentative D call: TRBD2 (6 bases). Trimming took off 4 bases at V and 3 bases at J, with 13 bases between the two ends. Germline CDR1 SEHNR, CDR2 FQNEAQ (reference sequence). The CDR3 runs 15 residues. CDR3 coding DNA: TGTGCCAGCAGCTCCCCGGGACTCGACTACAATGAGCAGTTCTTC. Its translation: CASSSPGLDYNEQFF.